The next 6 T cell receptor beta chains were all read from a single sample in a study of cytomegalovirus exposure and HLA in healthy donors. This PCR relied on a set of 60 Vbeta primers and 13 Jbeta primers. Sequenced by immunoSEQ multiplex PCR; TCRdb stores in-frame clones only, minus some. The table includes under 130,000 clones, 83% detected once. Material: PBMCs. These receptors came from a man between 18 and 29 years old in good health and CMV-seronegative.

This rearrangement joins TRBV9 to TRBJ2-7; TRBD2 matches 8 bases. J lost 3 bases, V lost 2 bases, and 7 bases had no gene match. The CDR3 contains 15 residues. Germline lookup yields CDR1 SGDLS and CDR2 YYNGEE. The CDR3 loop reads CASSVGGGGRYEQYF. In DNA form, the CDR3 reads TGTGCCAGCAGCGTGGGTGGCGGGGGGCGCTACGAGCAGTACTTC.

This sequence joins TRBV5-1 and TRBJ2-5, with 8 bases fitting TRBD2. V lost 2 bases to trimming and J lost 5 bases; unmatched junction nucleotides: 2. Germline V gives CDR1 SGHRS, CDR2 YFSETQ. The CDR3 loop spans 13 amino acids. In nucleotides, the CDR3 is TGCGCCAGCAGCTTTGTAGCGGGGGAGACCCAGTACTTC. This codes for CASSFVAGETQYF.

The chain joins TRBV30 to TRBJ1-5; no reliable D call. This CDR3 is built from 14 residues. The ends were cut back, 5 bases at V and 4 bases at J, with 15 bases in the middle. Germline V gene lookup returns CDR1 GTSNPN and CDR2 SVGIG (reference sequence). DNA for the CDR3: TGTGCCTGGCAAGGGTCCGGGAGTAATCAGCCCCAGCATTTT. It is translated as CAWQGSGSNQPQHF.

The CDR3 region is CASSHLEASGGLGVGEQYF. Here the CDR3 DNA reads TGTGCCAGCAGCCACCTGGAGGCTAGCGGAGGGCTAGGTGTTGGCGAGCAGTACTTC. The rearrangement joins TRBV7-2 to TRBJ2-7, with 7 positions matching TRBD2. The germline gives CDR1 SGHTA, CDR2 FQGNSA. This CDR3 comprises 19 residues. The V gene end was trimmed by 5 bases and the J gene end by 6 bases; junction bases not matched to a gene: 25.

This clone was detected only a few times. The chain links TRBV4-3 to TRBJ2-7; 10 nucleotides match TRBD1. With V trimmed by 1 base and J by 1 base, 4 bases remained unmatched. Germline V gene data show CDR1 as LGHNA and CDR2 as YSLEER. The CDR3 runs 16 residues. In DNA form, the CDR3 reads TGCGCCAGCAGCCAAGGACAGGGGGCACCTTCCTACGAGCAGTACTTC. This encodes CASSQGQGAPSYEQYF.

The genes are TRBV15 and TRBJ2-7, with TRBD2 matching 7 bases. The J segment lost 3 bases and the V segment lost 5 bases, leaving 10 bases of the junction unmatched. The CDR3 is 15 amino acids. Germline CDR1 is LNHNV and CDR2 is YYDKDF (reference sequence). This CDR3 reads CATSVKAGGYYEQYF. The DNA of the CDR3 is TGTGCCACCAGCGTGAAGGCCGGGGGGTACTACGAGCAGTACTTC.